The 30 T cell receptor beta chains below were found in one sample sequenced in a study of a mutant IDH1 vaccine in newly diagnosed glioma. Assay used: immunoSEQ multiplex PCR; TCRdb lists only in-frame clones, some missing. Of about 69,000 clones listed, around 87% are singletons. These receptors are not linked to any known antigen. Time point described: week 35, safety follow-up. In the vaccine, a single dose held 300 ug of the mutant IDH1 20-mer peptide, along with topical imiquimod. Sequenced material: PBMCs, taken from a glioma patient whose treatment included an IDH1 peptide vaccine. These receptors were taken from a man younger than 40 with glioma.

The rearrangement uses TRBV14 and TRBJ2-7; 15 bases align to TRBD2. The germline V gene has CDR1 SGHDN and CDR2 FVKESK. The V gene end was trimmed by 1 base and the J gene end by 2 bases; junction bases not matched to a gene: 6. The CDR3 loop spans 18 amino acids. The chain's CDR3 is CASSQVGLAGGRTYEQYF. CDR3 DNA sequence: TGTGCCAGCAGCCAAGTAGGACTAGCGGGAGGGAGGACCTACGAGCAGTACTTC.

There are a few counts of this clone. The chain uses TRBV25-1 and TRBJ1-4; 11 nucleotides align to TRBD1. CDR3 length: 14 amino acids. The V segment lost 4 bases and the J segment 6 bases; nucleotides outside the gene matches: 1. Germline values: CDR1 MGHDK, CDR2 SYGVNS. CDR3 in DNA: TGTGCCAGCAGTGTGGGACAGGGGGATGAAAAACTGTTTTTT. This codes for CASSVGQGDEKLFF.

The V gene is TRBV27, the J gene TRBJ1-2; a weak D match, TRBD1 (6 bases). V lost 6 bases to trimming and J lost 8 bases, with 13 bases between them. The V gene's germline CDR1 is MNHEY and CDR2 SMNVEV (reference sequence). The CDR3 consists of 12 residues. For the CDR3, the DNA is TGTGCCAGCAGGCCACAGGGAGGAGGCTACACCTTC. This encodes CASRPQGGGYTF.

The rearrangement links TRBV6-6 to TRBJ2-1; 7 bases line up with TRBD2. Germline CDR1 reads MNHNY; CDR2 reads SVGAGI (reference sequence). The CDR3 extends over 14 amino acids. The junction had 4 bases not matched to a gene; V was cut back by 0 bases and J by 8 bases. The CDR3 protein is CASSYSLGRHEQFF. CDR3 coding DNA: TGTGCCAGCAGTTACTCGCTCGGGAGGCATGAGCAGTTCTTC.

The V and J genes are TRBV4-1 and TRBJ2-3, with D perhaps TRBD2 (5 bases). The CDR3 is 14 amino acids. V dropped 1 base and J dropped 9 bases, with 14 bases sitting between them. CDR1 is MGHRA and CDR2 is YSYEKL in the germline V gene. The CDR3 reads CASSQGLAQATQYF. Written as DNA, the CDR3 is TGCGCCAGCAGCCAAGGGCTAGCCCAAGCCACGCAGTATTTT.

This chain links TRBV6-1 with TRBJ1-2, with D possibly TRBD1 on 6 matching bases. With 0 bases removed from V and 4 bases from J, the gap between germline ends came to 15 bases. Germline-derived CDR1 and CDR2 are MNHNS and SASEGT. The CDR3 has 16 residues. CDR3 nucleotide sequence: TGTGCCAGCAGTGAAGCGGAGGGGGGGAACTCCTATGGCTACACCTTC. Its protein is CASSEAEGGNSYGYTF.

The chain joins TRBV4-2 to TRBJ2-7; 7 bases map to TRBD2. Losses at the gene ends were 1 base for V and 6 bases for J; bases not matched to a gene: 9. The CDR3 contains 15 residues. Germline CDR1 LGHNA, CDR2 YNFKEQ. CDR3 coding DNA: TGTGCCAGCAGCCAAGGGGGCGGGAGATTTGGCGAGCAGTACTTC. Protein product: CASSQGGGRFGEQYF.

The J gene is TRBJ1-1, the V gene TRBV11-2; D uncertain. Per germline, CDR1 SGHAT and CDR2 FQNNGV. V was cut by 0 bases and J by 5 bases, with 13 bases left in between. The CDR3 sequence is 15 residues long. The chain's CDR3 is CASSLDLYLGTEAFF. The CDR3 DNA reads TGTGCCAGCAGCTTAGATCTTTATCTGGGGACTGAAGCTTTCTTT.

The chain uses TRBV6-1 and TRBJ1-2, with D hard to call. The CDR3 totals 15 residues. Trimming stripped 0 bases from V and 8 bases from J, with 16 bases between. The germline gives CDR1 MNHNS, CDR2 SASEGT. The CDR3 DNA reads as TGTGCCAGCAGTGAAGCGCTTCAGGCAGTCGGAGGCTACACCTTC. Its translation: CASSEALQAVGGYTF.

The genes are TRBV25-1 and TRBJ2-5; D is unresolved. V lost 4 bases, J lost 0 bases, and 6 bases lay in between. This CDR3 spans 13 amino acids. Germline CDR1 and CDR2: MGHDK and SYGVNS. CDR3 nucleotides: TGTGCCAGCAGTGCCCCTTACCAAGAGACCCAGTACTTC. Translating gives CASSAPYQETQYF.

The chain has TRBV27 and TRBJ1-2; 8 bases line up with TRBD1. V was pared by 5 bases and J by 0 bases, with 8 bases of the junction left unmatched. The CDR3 is 16 amino acids. Per germline, CDR1 MNHEY and CDR2 SMNVEV (reference sequence). The CDR3 DNA follows: TGTGCCAGCAGTGCTTTCTCGACAGGGGCTAACTATGGCTACACCTTC. Translating gives CASSAFSTGANYGYTF.

J is TRBJ2-2 and V is TRBV7-6; D not certain. Trimming took off 1 base at V and 0 bases at J, with 3 bases between the two ends. CDR3 size: 14 residues. Germline V gene sequence: CDR1 SGHVS, CDR2 FNYEAQ. The CDR3 region has the DNA TGTGCCAGCAGCTTAGGAGCGAACACCGGGGAGCTGTTTTTT. Amino acid sequence: CASSLGANTGELFF. The whole variable domain, filled in from reference TRBV7-6 and TRBJ2-2, reads GAGVSQSPRYKVTKRGQDVALRCDPISGHVSLYWYRQALGQGPEFLTYFNYEAQQDKSGLPNDRFSAERPEGSISTLTIQRTEQRDSAMYRCASSLGANTGELFFGEGSRLTVL.

This sequence joins TRBV27 and TRBJ2-7; 7 bases align to TRBD1. V shed 8 bases and J 0 bases; nucleotides not matched to a gene: 7. Per the germline V gene, CDR1 is MNHEY and CDR2 is SMNVEV (reference sequence). This CDR3 comprises 14 residues. The DNA for the CDR3 is TGTGCCAGCGGGATGACAGGGATCTCCTACGAGCAGTACTTC. It translates to CASGMTGISYEQYF.

J is TRBJ2-7 and V is TRBV6-5, with 9 bases lining up with TRBD2. CDR1 MNHEY and CDR2 SVGAGI come from the germline V gene. The CDR3 consists of 15 residues. Losses at the gene ends were 7 bases for V and 3 bases for J; bases not matched to a gene: 10. CDR3 bases: TGTGCCAGCAAGAGATCGGGACTAGCCTTCTACGAGCAGTACTTC. This gives the protein CASKRSGLAFYEQYF.

In its sample, this clone was seen once. CDR3 region: CASSIGGGYTF. CDR3 coding DNA: TGTGCCAGCAGTATCGGAGGAGGCTACACCTTC. The chain joins TRBV6-6 to TRBJ1-2; D gene uncertain. The CDR3 loop spans 11 amino acids. V lost 5 bases and J 8 bases, leaving 9 bases between the germline ends. Per the germline V gene, CDR1 is MNHNY and CDR2 is SVGAGI (reference sequence).

The chain joins TRBV19 to TRBJ2-7, with a possible D match to TRBD2 (6 bases). Trimming took 3 bases from V and 0 from J, leaving 12 bases between them. Germline-derived CDR1 and CDR2 are LNHDA and SQIVND (reference sequence). The CDR3 extends over 15 amino acids. The CDR3 spells CASSIGGGDSYEQYF. CDR3 nucleotides: TGTGCCAGTAGTATCGGTGGAGGGGACTCCTACGAGCAGTACTTC.

The chain employs TRBV2 and TRBJ2-1; 12 bases line up with TRBD2. The CDR3 is 13 residues long. Trimming at V came to 6 bases and at J to 15 bases, leaving 9 bases not matched to a gene. Germline loops: CDR1 SNHLY, CDR2 FYNNEI. The CDR3 DNA reads as TGTGCCAGCAGCCTAGGACTAGCGGGGCGATGGTTCTTC. This encodes CASSLGLAGRWFF.

J is TRBJ2-7 and V is TRBV30, with D perhaps being TRBD1 or TRBD2 (5 bases each). The CDR3 is 14 residues long. Germline V gene data show CDR1 as GTSNPN and CDR2 as SVGIG (reference sequence). Trimming pared 8 bases from V and 0 bases from J, leaving 17 bases between. The DNA of the CDR3 is TGTGCCCTAGGGGACGGCAGGGTCTCCTACGAGCAGTACTTC. Translating it yields CALGDGRVSYEQYF.

This sequence joins TRBV28 and TRBJ2-2, with D unclear. The V gene's germline CDR1 is MDHEN and CDR2 SYDVKM. V was pared by 7 bases and J by 0 bases, with 6 bases between. This CDR3 region has 13 residues. CDR3 in DNA: TGTGCCAGCACACGGTCGAACACCGGGGAGCTGTTTTTT. This sequence encodes CASTRSNTGELFF.

This clone was found once. The chain recombines TRBV9 with TRBJ2-5; TRBD2 aligns across 11 bases. This CDR3 comprises 15 residues. J gave up 3 bases and V 4 bases, and 5 bases lay outside the gene matches. From germline, CDR1 is SGDLS and CDR2 YYNGEE. The CDR3 is CASSLGTSGEETQYF. The DNA of the CDR3 is TGTGCCAGCAGCCTCGGGACTAGCGGAGAAGAGACCCAGTACTTC.

The rearrangement joins TRBV18 to TRBJ1-2; perhaps TRBD1 as D (5 bases). Germline CDR1 KGHSH, CDR2 LQKENI. The CDR3 is 15 amino acids. V shed 3 bases and J shed 3 bases, with 14 bases lying between them. The CDR3 nucleotides are TGTGCCAGCTCACCCTTCAGGGCGCCCGACTATGGCTACACCTTC. Translating gives CASSPFRAPDYGYTF.

This clone was detected only once. The chain combines TRBV14 with TRBJ2-7, with 9 bases lining up with TRBD2. The V and J ends lost 0 bases and 2 bases, in that order; junction bases with no gene match: 14. The CDR3 length is 19 residues. Germline values: CDR1 SGHDN, CDR2 FVKESK. In DNA, the CDR3 is TGTGCCAGCAGCCAAGAAAGTTCGGCGGTGCCTAGCGGGACCTACGAGCAGTACTTC. This sequence encodes CASSQESSAVPSGTYEQYF.

The gene calls are TRBV2 and TRBJ2-7; the match to TRBD1 covers 7 bases. The CDR3 extends over 15 amino acids. With 1 base clipped from V and 1 base from J, the junction kept 4 bases outside the gene matches. Germline CDR1 is SNHLY and CDR2 is FYNNEI. DNA for the CDR3: TGTGCCAGCAGTGAAGTGAGGGACAGTTCCTACGAGCAGTACTTC. It encodes CASSEVRDSSYEQYF.

This clone turned up a few times. The chain joins TRBV4-2 to TRBJ1-1; no definite D call. Trimming took off 1 base at V and 6 bases at J, with 9 bases between the two ends. Germline V gene lookup returns CDR1 LGHNA and CDR2 YNFKEQ. There are 13 residues in the CDR3. CDR3 sequence: CASSQGGRSEAFF. DNA of the CDR3: TGTGCCAGCAGCCAAGGAGGGAGGTCTGAAGCTTTCTTT.

V gene TRBV2 combines with J gene TRBJ2-1; TRBD2 matches 7 bases. From germline, CDR1 is SNHLY and CDR2 FYNNEI. CDR3 length: 13 residues. V lost 5 bases to trimming and J lost 7 bases; unmatched junction nucleotides: 5. The DNA for the CDR3 is TGTGCCAGCAGTAGACTAGCCGTTAATGAGCAGTTCTTC. Translated, it gives CASSRLAVNEQFF.

A remark on this clone: At one end the junction does not follow the germline gene, possibly because of a read error. The sample contains more than one DNA sequence encoding this CDR3. The genes are TRBV5-1 and TRBJ1-5; D is uncertain. The V gene's germline CDR1 is SGHRS and CDR2 YFSETQ. There are 14 residues in the CDR3. CDR3 region: CASSSGLGNQPQHF. In DNA form, the CDR3 reads TGCGCCAGTAGCTCAGGACTGGGCAATCAGCCCCAGCATTTT.

The rearrangement links TRBV6-1 to TRBJ1-6, with 9 bases matching TRBD1. The germline gives CDR1 MNHNS, CDR2 SASEGT. The CDR3 runs to 15 residues. V was pared by 4 bases and J by 7 bases, with 5 bases of the junction left unmatched. The CDR3 loop is CASSADRGGNSPLHF. The CDR3 DNA sequence: TGTGCCAGCAGTGCTGACAGGGGGGGAAATTCACCCCTCCACTTT.

The chain joins TRBV11-1 to TRBJ2-1; the D call may be TRBD1 or TRBD2 (5 bases each). Germline lookup yields CDR1 SGHAT and CDR2 FQDESV (reference sequence). Between the trimmed V and J ends, which lost 1 base and 10 bases, there was a span of 17 bases. The CDR3 length is 15 residues. CDR3: CASSLEGYVGAEQFF. For the CDR3, the DNA is TGTGCCAGCAGCTTAGAAGGGTATGTCGGGGCCGAGCAGTTCTTC.

Written as DNA, the CDR3 is TGTGCCAGCAGTGATAGGACAGGGGAAGCTTTCTTT. Translation gives CASSDRTGEAFF. V is TRBV2 and J is TRBJ1-1, with 8 bases that match TRBD1. CDR3 size: 12 residues. Germline lookup yields CDR1 SNHLY and CDR2 FYNNEI. V trimming: 3 bases; J trimming: 8 bases; junction bases outside the gene matches: 2.

The chain has TRBV18 and TRBJ2-3; 11 positions match TRBD2. Germline CDR1 is KGHSH and CDR2 is LQKENI. The CDR3 length is 15 residues. The V gene end was trimmed by 5 bases and the J gene end by 2 bases; junction bases not matched to a gene: 3. The CDR3 DNA sequence: TGTGCCAGCTCATCGACTAGCGGGAACACAGATACGCAGTATTTT. Translating gives CASSSTSGNTDTQYF.